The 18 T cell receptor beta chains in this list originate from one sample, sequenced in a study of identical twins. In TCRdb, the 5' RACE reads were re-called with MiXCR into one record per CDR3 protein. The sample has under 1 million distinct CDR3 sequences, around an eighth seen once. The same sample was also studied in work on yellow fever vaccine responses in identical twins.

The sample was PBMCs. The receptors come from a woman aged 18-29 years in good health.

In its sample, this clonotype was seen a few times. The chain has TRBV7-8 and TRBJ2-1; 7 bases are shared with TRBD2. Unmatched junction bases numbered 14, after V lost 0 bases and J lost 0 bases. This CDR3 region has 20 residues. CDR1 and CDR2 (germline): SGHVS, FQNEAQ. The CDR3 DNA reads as TGTGCCAGCAGCTTAGCGCGGGCAGCGGGATTGGCGACCTCCTACAATGAGCAGTTCTTC. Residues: CASSLARAAGLATSYNEQFF. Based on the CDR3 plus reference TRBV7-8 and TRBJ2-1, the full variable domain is GAGVSQSPRYKVAKRGQDVALRCDPISGHVSLFWYQQALGQGPEFLTYFQNEAQLDKSGLPSDRFFAERPEGSVSTLKIQRTQQEDSAVYLCASSLARAAGLATSYNEQFFGPGTRLTVL.

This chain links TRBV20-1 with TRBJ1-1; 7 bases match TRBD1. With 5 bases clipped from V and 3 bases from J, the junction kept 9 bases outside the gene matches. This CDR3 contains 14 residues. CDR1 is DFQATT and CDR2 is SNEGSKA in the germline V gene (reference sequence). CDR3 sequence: CSAFRGGSDTEAFF. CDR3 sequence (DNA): TGCAGTGCTTTCCGAGGGGGCTCGGACACTGAAGCTTTCTTT.

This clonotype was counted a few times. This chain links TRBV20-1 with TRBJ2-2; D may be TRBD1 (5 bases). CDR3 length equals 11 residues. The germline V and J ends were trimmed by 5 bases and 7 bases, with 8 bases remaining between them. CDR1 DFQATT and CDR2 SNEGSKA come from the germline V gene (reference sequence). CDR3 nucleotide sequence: TGCAGTGCTCCCAGGGTCGGGGAGCTGTTTTTT. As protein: CSAPRVGELFF.

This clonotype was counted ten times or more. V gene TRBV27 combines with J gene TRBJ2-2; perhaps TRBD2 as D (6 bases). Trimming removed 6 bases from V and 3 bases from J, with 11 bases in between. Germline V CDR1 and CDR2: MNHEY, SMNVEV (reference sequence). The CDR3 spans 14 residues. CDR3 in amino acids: CASRVRGYTGELFF. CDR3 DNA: TGTGCCAGCAGGGTCCGGGGGTACACCGGGGAGCTGTTTTTT.

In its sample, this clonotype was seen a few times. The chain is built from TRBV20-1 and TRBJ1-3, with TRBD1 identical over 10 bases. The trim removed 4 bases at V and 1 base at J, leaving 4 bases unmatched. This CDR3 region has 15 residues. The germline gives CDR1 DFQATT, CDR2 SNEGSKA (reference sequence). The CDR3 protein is CSAIPGQGSGNTIYF. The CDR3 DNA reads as TGCAGTGCTATCCCGGGACAGGGGTCTGGAAACACCATATATTTT.

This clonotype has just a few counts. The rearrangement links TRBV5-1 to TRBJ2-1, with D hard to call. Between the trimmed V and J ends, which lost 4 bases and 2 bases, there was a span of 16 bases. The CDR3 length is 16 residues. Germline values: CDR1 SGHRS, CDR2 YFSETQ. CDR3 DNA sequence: TGCGCCAGCAGCCCCGTCCGGACGACCACCTACAATGAGCAGTTCTTC. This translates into CASSPVRTTTYNEQFF.

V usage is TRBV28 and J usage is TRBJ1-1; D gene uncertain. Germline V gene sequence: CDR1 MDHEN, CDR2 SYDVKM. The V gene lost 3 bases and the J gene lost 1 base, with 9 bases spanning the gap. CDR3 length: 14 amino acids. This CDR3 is CASSFVGKNTEAFF. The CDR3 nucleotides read TGTGCCAGCAGTTTTGTGGGGAAGAACACTGAAGCTTTCTTT.

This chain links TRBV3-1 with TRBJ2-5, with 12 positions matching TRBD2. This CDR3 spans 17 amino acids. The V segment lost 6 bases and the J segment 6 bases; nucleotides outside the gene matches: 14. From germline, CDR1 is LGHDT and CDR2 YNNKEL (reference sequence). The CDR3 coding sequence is TGTGCCAGCAGAGACGAACGACTAGCGGGAGCGGGGAAGACCCAGTACTTC. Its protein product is CASRDERLAGAGKTQYF.

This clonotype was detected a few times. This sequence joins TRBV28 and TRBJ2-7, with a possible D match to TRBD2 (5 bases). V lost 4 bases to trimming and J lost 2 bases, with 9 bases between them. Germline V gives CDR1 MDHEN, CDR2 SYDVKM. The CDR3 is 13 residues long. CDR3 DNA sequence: TGTGCCAGCAGTTCCCGCGGGCCCTACGAGCAGTACGTC. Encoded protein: CASSSRGPYEQYV.

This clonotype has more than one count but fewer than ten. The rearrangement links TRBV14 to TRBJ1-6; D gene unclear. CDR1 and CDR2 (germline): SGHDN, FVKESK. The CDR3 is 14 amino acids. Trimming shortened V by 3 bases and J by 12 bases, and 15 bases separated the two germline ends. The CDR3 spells CASSQTGSEGPLHF. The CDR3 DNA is TGTGCCAGCAGCCAGACCGGGTCCGAGGGACCCCTCCACTTT.

Here the CDR3 DNA reads TGTGCCAGCGAAGAACAGGGAACCGCGGATACGCAGTATTTT. Encoded protein: CASEEQGTADTQYF. The V call is TRBV28, the J call TRBJ2-3, with TRBD1 as a possible D gene (6 bases). Germline CDR1 reads MDHEN; CDR2 reads SYDVKM. The ends were cut back, 8 bases at V and 6 bases at J, with 18 bases in the middle. This CDR3 comprises 14 residues.

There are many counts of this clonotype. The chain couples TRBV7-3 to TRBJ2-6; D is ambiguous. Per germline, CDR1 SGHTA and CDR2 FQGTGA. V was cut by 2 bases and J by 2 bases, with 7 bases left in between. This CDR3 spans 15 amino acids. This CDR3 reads CASSLGETGANVLTF. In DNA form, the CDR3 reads TGTGCCAGCAGCTTAGGGGAAACTGGGGCCAACGTCCTGACTTTC.

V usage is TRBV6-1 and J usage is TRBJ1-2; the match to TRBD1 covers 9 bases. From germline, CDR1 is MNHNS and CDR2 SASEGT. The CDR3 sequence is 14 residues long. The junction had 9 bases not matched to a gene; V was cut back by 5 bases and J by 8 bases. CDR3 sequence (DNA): TGTGCCAGCAGTCCGGGACAGGGAGGTGGGGGCTACACCTTC. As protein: CASSPGQGGGGYTF.

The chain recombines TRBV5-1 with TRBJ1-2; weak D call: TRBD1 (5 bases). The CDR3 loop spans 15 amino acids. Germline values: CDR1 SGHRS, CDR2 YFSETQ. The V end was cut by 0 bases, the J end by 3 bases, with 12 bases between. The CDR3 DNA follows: TGCGCCAGCAGCTTGGGGACCGGGACCCACTATGGCTACACCTTC. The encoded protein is CASSLGTGTHYGYTF.

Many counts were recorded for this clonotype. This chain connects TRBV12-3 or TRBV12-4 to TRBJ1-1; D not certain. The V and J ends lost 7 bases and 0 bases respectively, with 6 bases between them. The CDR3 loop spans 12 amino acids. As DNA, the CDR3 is TGTGCCAGCAAGGTAGTGAACACTGAAGCTTTCTTT. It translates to CASKVVNTEAFF.

CDR3 region: CASSAGGTNTEAFF. The CDR3 DNA sequence: TGTGCCAGCAGCGCTGGGGGCACGAACACTGAAGCTTTCTTT. The V call is TRBV9, the J call TRBJ1-1; perhaps TRBD1 as D (6 bases). This CDR3 has 14 residues. From germline, CDR1 is SGDLS and CDR2 YYNGEE. V gave up 3 bases and J gave up 1 base, with 10 bases separating them.

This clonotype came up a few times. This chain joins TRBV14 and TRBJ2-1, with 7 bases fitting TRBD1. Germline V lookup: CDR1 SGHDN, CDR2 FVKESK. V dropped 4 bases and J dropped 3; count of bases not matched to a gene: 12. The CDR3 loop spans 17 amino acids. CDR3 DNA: TGTGCCAGCAGCCCACAGGTCGGGACAGTGTACTACAATGAGCAGTTCTTC. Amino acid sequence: CASSPQVGTVYYNEQFF. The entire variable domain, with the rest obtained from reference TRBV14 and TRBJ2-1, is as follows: EAGVTQFPSHSVIEKGQTVTLRCDPISGHDNLYWYRRVMGKEIKFLLHFVKESKQDESGMPNNRFLAERTGGTYSTLKVQPAELEDSGVYFCASSPQVGTVYYNEQFFGPGTRLTVL.

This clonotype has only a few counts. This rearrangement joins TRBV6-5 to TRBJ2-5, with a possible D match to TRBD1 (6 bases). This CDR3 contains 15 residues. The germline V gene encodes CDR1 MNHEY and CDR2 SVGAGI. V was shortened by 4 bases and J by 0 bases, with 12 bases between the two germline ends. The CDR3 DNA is TGTGCCAGCAGTTTGTCAGGGGCGTACCAAGAGACCCAGTACTTC. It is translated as CASSLSGAYQETQYF.